These T cell receptor beta chains were read from a single sample in a study of blood T cells in healthy people across ages. TCRdb re-analysed the 5' RACE reads in MiXCR, keeping a single row per CDR3 protein. The data contain under 1,000,000 distinct CDR3 sequences, 35% to 40% of them singletons. Sequencing was done on a sample of blood. These receptors originate from a man aged 18 to 29 in good health. The CDR3 runs from the conserved cysteine through the conserved F or W. Each record gives: clone size, J gene, V gene, D gene, CDR3 protein, CDR3 DNA. The D gene is left open where the match is weak. Rows give clone size only sometimes, using once, few, many, or a class for an expanded clone.

-	TRBJ2-7	TRBV10-3	-	CAIRSDTPHYEQYF	TGTGCCATCAGGTCGGACACGCCTCACTACGAGCAGTACTTC
few	TRBJ1-1	TRBV29-1	TRBD1	CSAIQVQGTEAFF	TGCAGCGCCATCCAGGTACAGGGGACTGAAGCTTTCTTT
-	TRBJ2-5	TRBV28	-	CASSLWPPGDYQETQYF	TGTGCCAGCAGTTTATGGCCGCCCGGGGACTACCAAGAGACCCAGTACTTC
-	TRBJ2-1	TRBV15	TRBD1	CATSRAGTGLNEQFF	TGTGCCACCAGTAGGGCCGGGACAGGGCTTAATGAGCAGTTCTTC
-	TRBJ1-2	TRBV20-1	-	CSTRLPGRPLGNYGYTF	TGCAGTACTCGACTACCGGGACGCCCGTTGGGGAACTATGGCTACACCTTC
-	TRBJ1-2	TRBV6-5	-	CASSRGAGTIGGYTF	TGTGCCAGCAGCCGTGGCGCCGGGACGATTGGTGGCTACACCTTC
-	TRBJ2-1	TRBV7-7	-	CASSLAWGYEQFF	TGTGCCAGCAGCTTAGCCTGGGGTTATGAGCAGTTCTTC
many	TRBJ2-7	TRBV5-1	TRBD1	CASRQGTESFREQYF	TGCGCCAGCAGACAGGGGACAGAGTCTTTCAGGGAGCAGTACTTC
-	TRBJ1-4	TRBV30	-	CAWSPRQRGWGLFF	TGTGCCTGGAGTCCGAGACAGCGGGGCTGGGGACTGTTTTTT
few	TRBJ2-3	TRBV30	TRBD1	CAWSAGQISTDTQYF	TGTGCCTGGAGTGCGGGACAGATTAGCACAGATACGCAGTATTTT
-	TRBJ2-1	TRBV7-8	TRBD1	CASSSKDRSYNEQLF	TGTGCCAGCAGCTCGAAGGACAGGTCCTACAATGAGCAGTTGTTC
once	TRBJ1-1	TRBV7-9	TRBD1	CASSTGGVTEAFF	TGTGCCAGCAGCACAGGGGGCGTAACTGAAGCTTTCTTT
many	TRBJ2-5	TRBV20-1	-	CSANGQGGVYQETQYF	TGCAGTGCTAACGGACAGGGAGGGGTCTACCAAGAGACCCAGTACTTC
many	TRBJ2-3	TRBV20-1	TRBD2	CSARGTSGVPDTQYF	TGCAGTGCTAGAGGGACTAGCGGGGTTCCAGATACGCAGTATTTT
-	TRBJ2-7	TRBV7-2	TRBD1	CASVKGASSYEQYF	TGTGCCAGCGTAAAGGGGGCTAGCTCCTACGAGCAGTACTTC
few	TRBJ1-2	TRBV5-1	TRBD1	CASSQAVGTANYGYTF	TGCGCCAGCAGCCAAGCCGTGGGGACAGCCAACTATGGCTACACCTTC
-	TRBJ2-3	TRBV5-5	-	CASLPRFTDTQYF	TGTGCCAGCCTACCAAGGTTCACAGATACGCAGTATTTT
many	TRBJ2-7	TRBV12-3/TRBV12-4	-	CASRATGTMNYEQYF	TGTGCCAGCAGGGCAACCGGGACAATGAACTACGAGCAGTACTTC
many	TRBJ1-2	TRBV7-2	-	CASSKDREANYGYTF	TGTGCCAGCAGCAAGGACAGAGAAGCTAACTATGGCTACACCTTC
-	TRBJ2-1	TRBV7-2	-	CASSANSYNEQFF	TGTGCCAGCAGCGCCAACTCCTACAATGAGCAGTTCTTC
many	TRBJ1-6	TRBV30	TRBD1	CAWTTGTGGLYNSPLHF	TGTGCCTGGACCACCGGGACAGGGGGGCTCTATAATTCACCCCTCCACTTT
few	TRBJ1-5	TRBV6-2/TRBV6-3	-	CASSYSGQAGNQPQHF	TGTGCCAGCAGTTACTCCGGCCAAGCGGGCAATCAGCCCCAGCATTTT
many	TRBJ2-5	TRBV7-2	-	CASSADEGETQYF	TGTGCCAGCAGCGCCGATGAGGGAGAGACCCAGTACTTC
-	TRBJ2-7	TRBV10-3	TRBD1	CAISETLARPTGAYEQYF	TGTGCCATCAGTGAGACCTTAGCCCGTCCAACAGGGGCCTACGAGCAGTACTTC
many	TRBJ2-1	TRBV7-2	-	CASSYHNEQFF	TGTGCCAGCAGCTATCACAATGAGCAGTTCTTC